This T cell receptor (beta chain) was captured in a study of metastatic and nonmetastatic thyroid tumors. The wider study: Samples came from malignant and benign thyroid patients, and repertoires were compared across blood and tumor or nodule tissue. Study findings and constraints: Relative to benign nodules, malignant thyroid tumors were reportedly characterized by significantly elevated TCR beta diversity in blood and tumor.

No treatment had been given to any patient before thyroid surgery. This clone was counted between two and nine times. What it binds is unknown. In the authors' methods: Clinicopathological groups supplied CDR3 differences that were used to build a distant-metastasis classifier for papillary thyroid cancer. TCRdb re-called the PCR reads through MiXCR. In this record, the V and J calls reflect TCRdb's handling and not the investigators' own analysis. The data contain tens of thousands of clones, 20% of them singletons. Sequencing was carried out using blood. The receptor was derived from a female donor with papillary thyroid cancer or a benign thyroid nodule (not recorded which). Some clones in this sample may be carry-over from other donors' samples.

The CDR3 bases are TGTGCCAGCCCAGGCACCAACACTGAAGCTTTCTTT. It specifies CASPGTNTEAFF. The rearrangement uses TRBV6-2 or TRBV6-3 and TRBJ1-1; D unresolved. The CDR3 length is 12 residues. V was cut by 8 bases and J by 2 bases, with 9 bases left in between. Germline CDR1 MNHEY, CDR2 SVGEGT.